The present entry profiles one TCR beta chain with its context. Its cognate antigen is unknown. These data are taken from a study of monozygotic twins with inflammatory bowel disease. Addition of UMIs with a 6-nucleotide sample barcode was achieved by template switching. From its re-call of the 5' RACE reads, TCRdb lists each CDR3 protein once, without DNA. The sample spans about 170,000 distinct CDR3 sequences; the ten largest clones claim around 2.8%. Findings and caveats of the study: Especially where disease activity was present, IBD patients had fewer clonotypes in common with others than healthy twins did. The analysis did not separate different T cell subtypes.

Germline V CDR1 and CDR2: MGHRA, YSYEKL. The length of the CDR3 is 16 residues. What was sequenced was blood. This clonotype was obtained from a human donor with ulcerative colitis or Crohn's disease, or a healthy co-twin of an affected twin (not recorded which). The rearrangement joins TRBV4-1 to TRBJ1-3; TCRdb lists TRBD1, though no DNA is available to test this call. The CDR3 reads CASSSTQGASGNTIYF.